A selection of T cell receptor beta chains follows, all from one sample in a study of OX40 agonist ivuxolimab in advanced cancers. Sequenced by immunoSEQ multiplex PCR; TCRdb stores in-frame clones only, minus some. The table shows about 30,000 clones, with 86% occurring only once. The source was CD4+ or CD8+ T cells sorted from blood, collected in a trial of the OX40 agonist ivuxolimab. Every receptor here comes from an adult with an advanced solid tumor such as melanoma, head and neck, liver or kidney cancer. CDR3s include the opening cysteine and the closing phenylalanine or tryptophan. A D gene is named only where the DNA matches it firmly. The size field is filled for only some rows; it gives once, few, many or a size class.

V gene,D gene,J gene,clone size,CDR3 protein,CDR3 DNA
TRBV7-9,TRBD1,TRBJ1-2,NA,CASTGTGAMGYGYTF,TGTGCCAGCACCGGGACAGGGGCAATGGGCTATGGCTACACCTTC
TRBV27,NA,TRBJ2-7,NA,CASSLEGRQVYEQYF,TGTGCCAGCAGTTTGGAGGGACGACAGGTCTACGAGCAGTACTTC
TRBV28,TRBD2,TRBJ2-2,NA,CASSFGAGRGDHSGELFF,TGTGCCAGCAGTTTCGGTGCGGGGCGGGGGGACCACAGCGGGGAGCTGTTTTTT
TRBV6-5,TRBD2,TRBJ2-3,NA,CASSASGGLADTQYF,TGTGCCAGCAGTGCCAGCGGGGGGTTGGCAGATACGCAGTATTTT
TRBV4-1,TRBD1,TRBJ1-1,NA,CASSQEQGAMNTEAFF,TGCGCCAGCAGCCAAGAGCAGGGGGCCATGAACACTGAAGCTTTCTTT
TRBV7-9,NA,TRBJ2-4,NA,CASSFQEGAKNIQYF,TGTGCCAGCAGCTTTCAGGAGGGAGCCAAAAACATTCAGTACTTC
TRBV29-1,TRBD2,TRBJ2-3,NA,CSVEGRGGAGADTQYF,TGCAGCGTTGAAGGGCGCGGGGGGGCCGGGGCAGATACGCAGTATTTT
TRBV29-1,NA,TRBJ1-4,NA,CSVAGTRGEKLFF,TGCAGCGTTGCCGGGACCCGGGGAGAAAAACTGTTTTTT
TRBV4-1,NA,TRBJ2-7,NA,CASSQDWGSYEQYF,TGCGCCAGCAGCCAAGATTGGGGTTCCTACGAGCAGTACTTC
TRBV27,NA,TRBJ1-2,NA,CASSWGTNYGYTF,TGTGCCAGCAGTTGGGGGACCAACTATGGCTACACCTTC
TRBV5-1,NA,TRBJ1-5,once,CASSLGGNGQPQHF,TGCGCCAGCAGCTTGGGAGGTAACGGTCAGCCCCAGCATTTT
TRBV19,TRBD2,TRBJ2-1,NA,CASSILLAGGNEQFF,TGTGCCAGTAGTATACTACTAGCGGGGGGGAATGAGCAGTTCTTC
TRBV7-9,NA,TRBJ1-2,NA,CASSLSPGGTSNYGYTF,TGTGCCAGCAGCTTATCACCGGGGGGCACATCTAACTATGGCTACACCTTC
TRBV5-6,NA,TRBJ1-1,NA,CASSAGNTEAFF,TGTGCCAGCAGCGCTGGGAACACTGAAGCTTTCTTT
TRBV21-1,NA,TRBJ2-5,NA,CASSIDNQETQYF,TGTGCCAGCAGCATCGACAACCAAGAGACCCAGTACTTC
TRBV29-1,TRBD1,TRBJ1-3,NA,CSGLGTGANTIYF,TGCAGCGGCCTCGGGACAGGGGCAAACACCATATATTTT
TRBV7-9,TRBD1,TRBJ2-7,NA,CASRTGTGGYEQYF,TGTGCCAGCAGAACCGGGACAGGGGGCTACGAGCAGTACTTC
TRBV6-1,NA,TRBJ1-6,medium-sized,CASSFGIFNSPLHF,TGTGCCAGCAGCTTCGGGATATTTAATTCACCCCTCCACTTT
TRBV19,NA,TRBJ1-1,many,CASSITSYTEAFF,TGTGCCAGTAGTATAACCAGCTACACTGAAGCTTTCTTT
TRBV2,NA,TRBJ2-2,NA,CASRMGSGTGELFF,TGTGCCAGCAGAATGGGCAGCGGAACCGGGGAGCTGTTTTTT
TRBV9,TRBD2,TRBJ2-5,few,CASSLGTSRGETQYF,TGTGCCAGCAGCCTTGGGACTAGCCGGGGGGAGACCCAGTACTTC
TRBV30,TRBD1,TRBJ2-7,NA,CAWSRDRYEQYF,TGTGCCTGGAGCCGGGACAGATACGAGCAGTACTTC
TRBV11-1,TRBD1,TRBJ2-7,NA,CASSFDRGPEQYF,TGTGCCAGCAGCTTTGACAGGGGTCCCGAGCAGTACTTC
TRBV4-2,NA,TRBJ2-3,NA,CASSPRDRSTDTQYF,TGTGCCAGCAGCCCACGGGACCGAAGCACAGATACGCAGTATTTT
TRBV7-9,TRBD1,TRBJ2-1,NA,CASSVWDRGPDNEQFF,TGTGCCAGCAGCGTTTGGGACAGGGGACCGGACAATGAGCAGTTCTTC
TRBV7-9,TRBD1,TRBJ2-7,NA,CAITGTGSYEQYF,TGTGCCATCACCGGGACAGGTTCCTACGAGCAGTACTTC
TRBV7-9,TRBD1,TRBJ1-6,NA,CASSWDRGNSPLHF,TGTGCCAGCAGCTGGGACAGGGGTAATTCACCCCTCCACTTT
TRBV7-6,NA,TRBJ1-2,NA,CASSSRPDKTNYGYTF,TGTGCCAGCAGCTCACGGCCGGACAAGACTAACTATGGCTACACCTTC
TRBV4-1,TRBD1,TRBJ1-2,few,CASSIGQGYAYGYTF,TGCGCCAGCAGCATCGGACAGGGGTACGCCTATGGCTACACCTTC
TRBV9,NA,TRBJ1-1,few,CASSVDRQGNTEAFF,TGTGCCAGCAGCGTAGACAGGCAGGGGAACACTGAAGCTTTCTTT
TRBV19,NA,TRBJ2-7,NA,CASRGLYEQYF,TGTGCCAGTAGAGGACTCTACGAGCAGTACTTC
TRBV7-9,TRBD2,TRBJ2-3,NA,CASSLLAGGQLDTQYF,TGTGCCAGCAGCCTCTTAGCGGGGGGCCAGCTCGATACGCAGTATTTT
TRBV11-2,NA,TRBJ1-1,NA,CASTNRGVFTEAFF,TGTGCCAGCACCAATAGGGGGGTTTTTACTGAAGCTTTCTTT
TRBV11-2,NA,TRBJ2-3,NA,CASSYRGRVADTQYF,TGTGCCAGCAGTTACCGCGGACGCGTTGCAGATACGCAGTATTTT
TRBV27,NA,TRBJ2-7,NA,CASSWAGSYEQYF,TGTGCCAGCAGTTGGGCGGGATCATACGAGCAGTACTTC
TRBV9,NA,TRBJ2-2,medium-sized,CASSVGQLRELFF,TGTGCCAGCAGCGTCGGTCAACTAAGGGAGCTGTTTTTT
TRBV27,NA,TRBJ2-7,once,CASSAPGTESYEQYF,TGTGCCAGCAGTGCCCCCGGGACGGAATCCTACGAGCAGTACTTC
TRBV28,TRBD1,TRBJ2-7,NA,CASSSFDRAYEQYF,TGTGCCAGCAGCTCCTTTGACAGGGCCTACGAGCAGTACTTC
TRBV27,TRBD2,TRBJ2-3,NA,CASRLAGGRPDTQYF,TGTGCCAGCAGACTAGCGGGGGGGCGGCCAGATACGCAGTATTTT
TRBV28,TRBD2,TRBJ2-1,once,CASTPGTSGGENEQFF,TGTGCCAGCACTCCAGGCACTAGCGGGGGGGAAAATGAGCAGTTCTTC
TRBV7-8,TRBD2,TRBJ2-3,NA,CASSLALAGGPDTQYF,TGTGCCAGCAGCTTAGCCCTAGCGGGGGGGCCAGATACGCAGTATTTT
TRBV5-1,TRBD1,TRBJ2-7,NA,CASSPRTGYPYEQYF,TGCGCCAGCAGCCCACGGACAGGGTATCCCTACGAGCAGTACTTC
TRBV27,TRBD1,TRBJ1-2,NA,CASSPGQGVGYTF,TGTGCCAGCAGTCCCGGACAGGGGGTAGGCTACACCTTC
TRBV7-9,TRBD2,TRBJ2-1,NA,CASSLAPGLAGSEQFF,TGTGCCAGCAGCTTAGCCCCGGGACTAGCGGGATCGGAGCAGTTCTTC
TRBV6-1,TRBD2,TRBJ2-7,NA,CASTKLAGGQDEQYF,TGTGCCAGCACCAAACTAGCGGGGGGGCAGGACGAGCAGTACTTC
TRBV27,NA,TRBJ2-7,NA,CASSLSSPLEEYF,TGTGCCAGCAGTTTATCGTCCCCTCTGGAGGAGTACTTC
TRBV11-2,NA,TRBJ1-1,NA,CASRGFLGTEAFF,TGTGCCAGCAGGGGGTTTCTTGGGACTGAAGCTTTCTTT
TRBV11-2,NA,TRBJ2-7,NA,CASRPWGTHTYEQYF,TGTGCCAGCCGGCCGTGGGGGACGCATACCTACGAGCAGTACTTC
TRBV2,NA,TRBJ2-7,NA,CASSEGGSYSYEQYF,TGTGCCAGCAGTGAAGGGGGCAGTTATTCCTACGAGCAGTACTTC
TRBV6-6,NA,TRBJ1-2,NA,CASTPGTYANYGYTF,TGTGCCAGCACCCCAGGGACCTACGCTAACTATGGCTACACCTTC
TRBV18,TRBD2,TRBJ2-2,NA,CASSPLWASGTGELFF,TGTGCCAGCTCACCATTGTGGGCTAGCGGAACCGGGGAGCTGTTTTTT
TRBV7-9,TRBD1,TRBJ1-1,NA,CASSLTGVLNTEAFF,TGTGCCAGCAGCTTAACAGGGGTGTTGAACACTGAAGCTTTCTTT
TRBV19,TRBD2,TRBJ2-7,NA,CASSILAGDTYEQYF,TGTGCCAGTAGTATACTAGCGGGGGATACCTACGAGCAGTACTTC
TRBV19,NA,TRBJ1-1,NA,CASSSSQGFDTEAFF,TGTGCCAGTAGTTCATCACAGGGATTTGACACTGAAGCTTTCTTT
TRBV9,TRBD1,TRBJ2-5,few,CASTHDGTGEETQYF,TGTGCCAGCACCCATGATGGGACAGGGGAGGAGACCCAGTACTTC
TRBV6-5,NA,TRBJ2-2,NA,CASSYDDGTGELFF,TGTGCCAGCAGTTACGACGACGGCACCGGGGAGCTGTTTTTT